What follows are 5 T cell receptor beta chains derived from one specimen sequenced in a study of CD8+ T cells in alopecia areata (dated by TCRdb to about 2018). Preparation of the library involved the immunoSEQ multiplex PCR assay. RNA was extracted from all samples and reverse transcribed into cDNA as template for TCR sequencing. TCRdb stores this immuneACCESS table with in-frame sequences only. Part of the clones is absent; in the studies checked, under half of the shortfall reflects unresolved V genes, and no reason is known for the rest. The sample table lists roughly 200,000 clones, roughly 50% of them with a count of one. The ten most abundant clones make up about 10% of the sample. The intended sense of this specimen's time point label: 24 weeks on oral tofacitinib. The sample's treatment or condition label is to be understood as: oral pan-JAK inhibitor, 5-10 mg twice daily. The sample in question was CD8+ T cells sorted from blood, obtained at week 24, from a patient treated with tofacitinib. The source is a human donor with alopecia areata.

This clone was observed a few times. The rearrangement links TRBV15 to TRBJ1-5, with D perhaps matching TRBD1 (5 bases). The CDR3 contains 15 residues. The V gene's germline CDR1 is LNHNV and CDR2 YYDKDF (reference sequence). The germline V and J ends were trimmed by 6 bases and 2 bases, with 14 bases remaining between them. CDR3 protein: CATSATRGGNQPQHF. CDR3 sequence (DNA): TGTGCCACCAGTGCTACGAGGGGAGGCAATCAGCCCCAGCATTTT. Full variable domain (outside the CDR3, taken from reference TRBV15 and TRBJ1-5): DAMVIQNPRYQVTQFGKPVTLSCSQTLNHNVMYWYQQKSSQAPKLLFHYYDKDFNNEADTPDNFQSRRPNTSFCFLDIRSPGLGDTAMYLCATSATRGGNQPQHFGDGTRLSIL.

The CDR3 sequence: CASSPRSAYGYTF. Here the CDR3 DNA reads TGTGCCAGCAGCCCACGGAGTGCTTATGGCTACACCTTC. The chain combines TRBV9 with TRBJ1-2; D ambiguous. The CDR3 has 13 amino acids. V was trimmed by 4 bases and J by 5 bases, leaving 12 bases between them. Germline values: CDR1 SGDLS, CDR2 YYNGEE.

The CDR3 spells CASSPTDSSYNEQFF. CDR3 coding DNA: TGTGCCAGCAGTCCGACTGATAGCTCCTACAATGAGCAGTTCTTC. V usage is TRBV6-5 and J usage is TRBJ2-1; D call uncertain. This CDR3 comprises 15 residues. V was cut by 5 bases and J by 0 bases, with 11 bases left in between. The V gene's germline CDR1 is MNHEY and CDR2 SVGAGI.

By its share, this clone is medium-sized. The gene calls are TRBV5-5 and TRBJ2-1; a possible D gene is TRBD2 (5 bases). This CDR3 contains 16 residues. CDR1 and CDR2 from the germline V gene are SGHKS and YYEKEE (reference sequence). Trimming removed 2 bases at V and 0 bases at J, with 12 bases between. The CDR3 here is CASSFDGESSYNEQFF. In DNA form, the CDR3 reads TGTGCCAGCAGCTTCGATGGGGAGAGCTCCTACAATGAGCAGTTCTTC.

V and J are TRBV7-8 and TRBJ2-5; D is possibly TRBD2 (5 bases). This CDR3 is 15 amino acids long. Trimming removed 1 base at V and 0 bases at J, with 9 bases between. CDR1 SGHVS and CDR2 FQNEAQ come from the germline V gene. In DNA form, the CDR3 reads TGTGCCAGCAGCTTAGGTAGCGCATACCAAGAGACCCAGTACTTC. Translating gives CASSLGSAYQETQYF.